The entry below gives a single T cell receptor (beta chain) sequence along with its context. The antigen it recognizes is unknown. Base qualities are not at hand, and no much larger clone is one base apart. This sample stems from a study of blood T cell repertoires in COVID-19 (dated by TCRdb to between 2020 and 2021). For the study in its entirety: The collaborator samples originated in the United States, Italy and Spain and spanned the acute and convalescent phases of COVID-19. The samples were drawn from the first 160 participants of the ongoing ImmuneRACE study and from some 1,300 subjects provided by 6 global collaborators. Where available, HLA class I and class II types were obtained from metadata supplied by the sample provider rather than from assay-based typing. Deeply sampled blood TCRbeta repertoires from subjects exposed to, actively infected with, or recovered from COVID-19 were included in the dataset. Sample metadata almost always included a de-identified subject ID, COVID-19 status, age in years and sex. The material from the prospective study consisted of cDNA or gDNA derived from T cells, B-cell-depleted T cells, or PBMCs. The repertoires were made available in a free public database intended to serve as a resource for research on the immune response to SARS-CoV-2.

V loses 6 bases of germline sequence and J loses 5 bases, and the interval between the two ends is 16 bases. Reading from cysteine to phenylalanine, the CDR3 counts 14 amino acids. The kept DNA is CDR3 alone, 42 bases in frame from the first base. CDR1 MDHEN and CDR2 SYDVKM were looked up in the germline V gene. Participants in the prospective study were aged roughly 18 to 100 years, lived in under 30 United States geographic areas, and enrolled through a virtual design. In the prospective study, cohorts were assigned on the basis of participant-reported clinical history obtained from a screening survey and a study questionnaire. ImmuneRACE Cohort 3 recovered participants were defined by two consecutive negative NP/OP PCR tests, healthcare professional clearance, or symptom resolution. Mobile phlebotomists in the prospective study collected whole blood, serum and a nasopharyngeal or oropharyngeal swab from every participant. Prospective study participants could optionally give additional blood draws and questionnaires over an approximately 2-month period. Prospective study blood samples were shipped either frozen or at room temperature before DNA extraction.

General findings and caveats noted by the study authors: The quantity of clinical and demographic metadata differed by source and by participant and was supplied without curation.

The immunoSEQ Assay, a bias-controlled multiplex PCR, was used to amplify TCRbeta CDR3 regions from genomic DNA. The original pipeline was this. The number of nucleated cells in each sample was estimated from the amplification of reference gene primers within the assay. Sequence reads were collapsed and filtered to measure the absolute abundance of every unique TCRbeta CDR3 rearrangement. For each sample, productive Simpson clonality was calculated as the square root of Simpson's diversity index over productive rearrangements. TCRdb retrieved this table from immuneACCESS and kept in-frame rearrangements only. Not all clones are present; in checked studies, unresolved V genes account for under half, and no reason is known for the remainder. V, J and clone size derive from that table, while D and trimming were established from the DNA sequence. In all, the sample holds a few hundred thousand clones, and 80% to 90% of those were seen once. The leading ten clones occupy 1.5% to 2% of the sample.

The specimen sequenced was PBMCs or T cells enriched from blood (not recorded which). This clonotype originated in a woman aged 45 to 65 who had recovered from COVID-19. The chain uses TRBV28 and TRBJ1-1; the best D guess is TRBD1, with 6 bases matching. The CDR3 amino acid sequence is: CASSSLGGRTEAFF. The nucleotide sequence is given as TGTGCCAGCAGCTCGTTAGGGGGAAGGACTGAAGCTTTCTTT.